The clone carrying this TCR beta chain occurred many times. Its matching antigen is unknown. These data originate in a study of early T cells in non-severe SARS-CoV-2 infection. Study-wide findings and caveats: The matching step, a VDJdb search, favored anti-spike CD8 responses and missed private and CD4 specificities.

One entry per CDR3 protein, called by TCRdb with MiXCR from the 5' RACE reads. This sample has about 58,000 distinct CDR3 sequences, with over 9.5% found just once. Sample: whole blood. The TCR originated in an adult who was a healthcare worker with PCR-confirmed SARS-CoV-2 infection or an uninfected control (not recorded which).

The CDR3 nucleotides are TGTGCCACCAGCCGAAGGAGCTCCTACGAGCAGTACTTC. It specifies CATSRRSSYEQYF. The V and J genes are TRBV15 and TRBJ2-7; no clear D. This CDR3 has 13 amino acids. V was trimmed by 5 bases and J by 0 bases, leaving 8 bases between them. Germline CDR1 reads LNHNV; CDR2 reads YYDKDF (reference sequence). The full variable domain, completed using reference TRBV15 and TRBJ2-7, is DAMVIQNPRYQVTQFGKPVTLSCSQTLNHNVMYWYQQKSSQAPKLLFHYYDKDFNNEADTPDNFQSRRPNTSFCFLDIRSPGLGDTAMYLCATSRRSSYEQYFGPGTRLTVT.